This T cell receptor (beta chain) was profiled in a study of blood T cell repertoires in COVID-19. Overall study: Sources were T cells, B-cell-depleted T cells, or PBMCs; the material itself was cDNA or gDNA.

V was pared by 5 bases and J by 6 bases, with 9 bases of the junction left unmatched. Germline V gene lookup returns CDR1 MDHEN and CDR2 SYDVKM. This CDR3 region has 14 residues. Study processing details: Quantification of nucleated cells was approximated via reference gene primer amplification. Only in-frame clones appear in the TCRdb table, and some are missing; sequencing was by immunoSEQ multiplex PCR. Clone size and V and J calls were adopted from that table, with D and trimming inferred from the DNA. The data contain about 100,000 clones, under 75% of them singletons. The rearrangement joins TRBV28 to TRBJ2-7; TRBD2 matches at 8 bases. The material sequenced was peripheral blood. The sequence derives from a man older than 75 with acute or convalescent COVID-19. The CDR3 reads CASSTKAGVGEQYF. The DNA for the CDR3 is TGTGCCAGCAGTACCAAAGCGGGAGTGGGCGAGCAGTACTTC.